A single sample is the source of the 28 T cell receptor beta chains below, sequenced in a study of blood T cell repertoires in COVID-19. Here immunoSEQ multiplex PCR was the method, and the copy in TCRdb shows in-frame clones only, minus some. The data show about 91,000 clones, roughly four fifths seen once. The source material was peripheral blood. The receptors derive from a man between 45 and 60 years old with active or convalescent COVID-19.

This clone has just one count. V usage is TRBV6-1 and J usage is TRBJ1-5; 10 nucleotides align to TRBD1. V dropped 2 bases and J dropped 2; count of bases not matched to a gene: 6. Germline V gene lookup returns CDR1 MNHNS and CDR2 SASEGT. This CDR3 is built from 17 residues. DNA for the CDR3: TGTGCCAGCAGTGAAAGGGTGGGGACAGGGGGCAATCAGCCCCAGCATTTT. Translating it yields CASSERVGTGGNQPQHF.

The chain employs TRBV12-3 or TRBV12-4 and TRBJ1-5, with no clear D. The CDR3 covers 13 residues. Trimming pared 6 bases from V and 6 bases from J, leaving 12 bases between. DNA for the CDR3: TGTGCCAGCAGCCCTGAGGGAAGTCAGCCCCAGCATTTT. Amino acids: CASSPEGSQPQHF.

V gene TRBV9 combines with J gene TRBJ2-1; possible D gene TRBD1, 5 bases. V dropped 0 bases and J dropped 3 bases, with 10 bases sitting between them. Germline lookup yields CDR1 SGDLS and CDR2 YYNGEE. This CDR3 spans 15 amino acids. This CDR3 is CASSVEGYSYNEQFF. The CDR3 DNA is TGTGCCAGCAGCGTAGAGGGGTACAGCTACAATGAGCAGTTCTTC.

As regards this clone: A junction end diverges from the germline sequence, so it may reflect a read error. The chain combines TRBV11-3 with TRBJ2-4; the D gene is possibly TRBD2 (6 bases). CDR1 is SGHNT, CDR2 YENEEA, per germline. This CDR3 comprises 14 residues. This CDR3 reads CASSTSGAENIQYF. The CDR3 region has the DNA TGTGCCAGCAGCACCTCGGGAGCCGAAAACATTCAGTACTTC.

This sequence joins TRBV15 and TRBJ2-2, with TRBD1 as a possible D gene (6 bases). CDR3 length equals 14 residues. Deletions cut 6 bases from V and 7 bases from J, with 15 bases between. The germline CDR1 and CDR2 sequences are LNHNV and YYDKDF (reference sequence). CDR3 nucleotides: TGTGCCACCAGACCTCCGGACAGTGGCGGGGAGCTGTTTTTT. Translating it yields CATRPPDSGGELFF. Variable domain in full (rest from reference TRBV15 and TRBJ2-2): DAMVIQNPRYQVTQFGKPVTLSCSQTLNHNVMYWYQQKSSQAPKLLFHYYDKDFNNEADTPDNFQSRRPNTSFCFLDIRSPGLGDTAMYLCATRPPDSGGELFFGEGSRLTVL.

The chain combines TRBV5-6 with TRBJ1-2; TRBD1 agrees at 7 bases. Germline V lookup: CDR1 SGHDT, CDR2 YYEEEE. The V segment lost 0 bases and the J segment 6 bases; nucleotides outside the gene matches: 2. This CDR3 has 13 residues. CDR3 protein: CASSLGQGDGYTF. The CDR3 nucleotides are TGTGCCAGCAGCTTGGGACAGGGTGATGGCTACACCTTC.

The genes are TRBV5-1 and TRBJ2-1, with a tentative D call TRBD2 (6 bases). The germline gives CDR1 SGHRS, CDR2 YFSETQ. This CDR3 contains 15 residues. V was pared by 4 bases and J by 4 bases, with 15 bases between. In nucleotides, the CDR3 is TGCGCCAGCAGCGTATCTAGCGAGGTGTACAATGAGCAGTTCTTC. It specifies CASSVSSEVYNEQFF.

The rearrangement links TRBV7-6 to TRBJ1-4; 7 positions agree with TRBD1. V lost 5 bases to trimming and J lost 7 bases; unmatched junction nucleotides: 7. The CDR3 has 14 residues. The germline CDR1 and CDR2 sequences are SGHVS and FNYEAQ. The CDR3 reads CASSEGARGEKLFF. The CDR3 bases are TGTGCCAGCAGCGAGGGGGCACGAGGTGAAAAACTGTTTTTT.

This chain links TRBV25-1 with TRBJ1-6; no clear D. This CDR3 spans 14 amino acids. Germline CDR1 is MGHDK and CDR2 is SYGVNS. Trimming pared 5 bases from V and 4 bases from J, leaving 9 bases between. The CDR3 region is CASSISGYNSPLHF. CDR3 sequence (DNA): TGTGCCAGCAGTATCTCGGGGTATAATTCACCCCTCCACTTT.

Written as DNA, the CDR3 is TGTGCCATCAGTGGGGGGGACAGGGCTCAAGAGACCCAGTACTTC. Protein sequence: CAISGGDRAQETQYF. The genes are TRBV10-3 and TRBJ2-5, with 9 bases that match TRBD1. The CDR3 runs to 15 residues. Germline CDR1 ENHRY, CDR2 SYGVKD. Trimming cost V 4 bases and J 2 bases; bases outside gene matches: 5.

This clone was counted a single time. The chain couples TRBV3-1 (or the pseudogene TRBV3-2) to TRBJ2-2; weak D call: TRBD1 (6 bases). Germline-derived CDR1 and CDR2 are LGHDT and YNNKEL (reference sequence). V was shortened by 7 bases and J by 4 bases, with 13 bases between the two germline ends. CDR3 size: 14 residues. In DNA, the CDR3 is TGTGCCAGCACCCCAGGGGAGATCACCGGGGAGCTGTTTTTT. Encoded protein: CASTPGEITGELFF.

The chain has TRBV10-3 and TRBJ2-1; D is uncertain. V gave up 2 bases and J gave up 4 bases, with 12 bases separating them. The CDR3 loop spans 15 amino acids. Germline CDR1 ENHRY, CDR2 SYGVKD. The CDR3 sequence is CAISEAAVSYNEQFF. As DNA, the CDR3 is TGTGCCATCAGTGAGGCGGCAGTTTCTTACAATGAGCAGTTCTTC.

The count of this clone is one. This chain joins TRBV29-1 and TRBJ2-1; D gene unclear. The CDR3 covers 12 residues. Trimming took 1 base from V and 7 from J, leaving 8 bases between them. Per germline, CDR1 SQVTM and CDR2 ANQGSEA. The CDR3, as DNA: TGCAGCGTTGAAGGAACAGTAAATGAGCAGTTCTTC. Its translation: CSVEGTVNEQFF.

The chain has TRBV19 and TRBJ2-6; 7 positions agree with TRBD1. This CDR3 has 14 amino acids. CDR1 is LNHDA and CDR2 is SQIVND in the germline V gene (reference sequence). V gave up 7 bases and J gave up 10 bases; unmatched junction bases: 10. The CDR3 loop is CASNVQGRGNVLTF. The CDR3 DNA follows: TGTGCCAGTAATGTCCAGGGCAGGGGGAACGTCCTGACTTTC.

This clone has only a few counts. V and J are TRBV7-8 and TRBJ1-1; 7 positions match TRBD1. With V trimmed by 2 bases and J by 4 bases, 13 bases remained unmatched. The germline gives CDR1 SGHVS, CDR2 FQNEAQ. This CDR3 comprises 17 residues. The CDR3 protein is CASSLLGTAQTGTEAFF. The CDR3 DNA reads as TGTGCCAGCAGCTTACTCGGGACAGCGCAGACCGGCACTGAAGCTTTCTTT.

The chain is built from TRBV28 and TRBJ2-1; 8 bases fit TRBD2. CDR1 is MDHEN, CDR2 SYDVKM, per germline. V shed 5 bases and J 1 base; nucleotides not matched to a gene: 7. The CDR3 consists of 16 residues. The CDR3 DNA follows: TGTGCCAGCAGTCCCGGGGGGGCCCTTTCCTACAATGAGCAGTTCTTC. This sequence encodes CASSPGGALSYNEQFF. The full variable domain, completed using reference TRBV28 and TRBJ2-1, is DVKVTQSSRYLVKRTGEKVFLECVQDMDHENMFWYRQDPGLGLRLIYFSYDVKMKEKGDIPEGYSVSREKKERFSLILESASTNQTSMYLCASSPGGALSYNEQFFGPGTRLTVL.

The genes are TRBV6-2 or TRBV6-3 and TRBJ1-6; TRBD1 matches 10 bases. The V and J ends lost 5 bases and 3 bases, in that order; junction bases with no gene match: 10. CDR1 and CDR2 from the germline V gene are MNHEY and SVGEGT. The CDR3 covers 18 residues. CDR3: CASSPGQGVPLYNSPLHF. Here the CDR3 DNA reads TGTGCCAGCAGTCCCGGACAGGGGGTGCCCCTCTATAATTCACCCCTCCACTTT.

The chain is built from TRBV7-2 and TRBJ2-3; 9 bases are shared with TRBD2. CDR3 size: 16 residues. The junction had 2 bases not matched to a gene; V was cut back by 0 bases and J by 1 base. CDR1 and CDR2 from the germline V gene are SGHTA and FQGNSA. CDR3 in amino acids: CASSLAPSGGTDTQYF. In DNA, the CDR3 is TGTGCCAGCAGCTTAGCTCCTAGCGGGGGCACAGATACGCAGTATTTT.

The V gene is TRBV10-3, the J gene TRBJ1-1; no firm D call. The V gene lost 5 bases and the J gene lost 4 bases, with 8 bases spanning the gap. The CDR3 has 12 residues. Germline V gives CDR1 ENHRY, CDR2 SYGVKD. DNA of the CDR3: TGTGCCATCAGTAAAGGGAGCACTGAAGCTTTCTTT. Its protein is CAISKGSTEAFF.

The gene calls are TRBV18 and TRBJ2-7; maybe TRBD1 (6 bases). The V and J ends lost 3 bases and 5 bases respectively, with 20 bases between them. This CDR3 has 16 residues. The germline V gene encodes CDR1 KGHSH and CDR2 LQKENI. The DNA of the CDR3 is TGTGCCAGCTCACCTGACACCGGGACAAAATTCCACGAGCAGTACGTC. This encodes CASSPDTGTKFHEQYV.

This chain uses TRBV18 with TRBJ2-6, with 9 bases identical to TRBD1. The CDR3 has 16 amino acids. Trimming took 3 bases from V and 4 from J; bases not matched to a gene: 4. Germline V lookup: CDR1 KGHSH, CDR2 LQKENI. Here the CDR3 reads CASSPRTGVGANVLTF. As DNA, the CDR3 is TGTGCCAGCTCACCTCGGACAGGGGTCGGGGCCAACGTCCTGACTTTC. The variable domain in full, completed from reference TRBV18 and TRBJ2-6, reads NAGVMQNPRHLVRRRGQEARLRCSPMKGHSHVYWYRQLPEEGLKFMVYLQKENIIDESGMPKERFSAEFPKEGPSILRIQQVVRGDSAAYFCASSPRTGVGANVLTFGAGSRLTVL.

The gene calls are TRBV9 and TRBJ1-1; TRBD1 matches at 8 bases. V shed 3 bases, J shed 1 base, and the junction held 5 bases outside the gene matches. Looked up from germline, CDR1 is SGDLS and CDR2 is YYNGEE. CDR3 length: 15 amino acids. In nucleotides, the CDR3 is TGTGCCAGCAGCGCGACCCAGGGGGCGAACACTGAAGCTTTCTTT. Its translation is CASSATQGANTEAFF.

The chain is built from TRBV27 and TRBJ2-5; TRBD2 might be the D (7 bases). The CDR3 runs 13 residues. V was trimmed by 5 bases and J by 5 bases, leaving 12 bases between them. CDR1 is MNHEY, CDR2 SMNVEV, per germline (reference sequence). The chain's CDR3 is CASSGGARETQYF. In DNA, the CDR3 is TGTGCCAGCAGTGGGGGGGCGAGGGAGACCCAGTACTTC.

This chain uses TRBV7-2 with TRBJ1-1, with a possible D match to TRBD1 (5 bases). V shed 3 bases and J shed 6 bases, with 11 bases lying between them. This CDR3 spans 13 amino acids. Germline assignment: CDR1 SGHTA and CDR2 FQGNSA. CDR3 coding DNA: TGTGCCAGCAGCTTCGACAGATCCGCTGAAGCTTTCTTT. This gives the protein CASSFDRSAEAFF.

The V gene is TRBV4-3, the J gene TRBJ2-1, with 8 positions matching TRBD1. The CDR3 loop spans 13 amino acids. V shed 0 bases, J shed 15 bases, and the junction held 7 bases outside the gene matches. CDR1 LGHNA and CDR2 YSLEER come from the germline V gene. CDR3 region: CASSQDQGQGTFF. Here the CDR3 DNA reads TGCGCCAGCAGCCAAGATCAAGGACAGGGAACGTTCTTC.

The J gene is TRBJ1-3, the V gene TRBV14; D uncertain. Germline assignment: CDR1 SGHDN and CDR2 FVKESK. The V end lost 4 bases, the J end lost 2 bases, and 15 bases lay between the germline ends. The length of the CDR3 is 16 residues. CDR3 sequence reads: CASSPRLLGAGNTIYF. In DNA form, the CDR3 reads TGTGCCAGCAGCCCCCGACTACTGGGAGCTGGAAACACCATATATTTT.

This chain's CDR3 is CASSPDRGQQETQYF. CDR3 DNA: TGTGCCAGCTCACCGGACAGGGGCCAACAAGAGACCCAGTACTTC. V is TRBV18 and J is TRBJ2-5; 9 bases match TRBD1. This CDR3 spans 15 amino acids. Germline V gene sequence: CDR1 KGHSH, CDR2 LQKENI. Trimming removed 3 bases from V and 2 bases from J; junction bases left unmatched: 4.

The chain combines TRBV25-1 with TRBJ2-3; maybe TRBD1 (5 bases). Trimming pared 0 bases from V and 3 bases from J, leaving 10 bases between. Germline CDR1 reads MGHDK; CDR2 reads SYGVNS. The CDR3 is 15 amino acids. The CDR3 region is CASSEYWGGTDTQYF. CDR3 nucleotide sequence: TGTGCCAGCAGTGAATATTGGGGCGGTACAGATACGCAGTATTTT.